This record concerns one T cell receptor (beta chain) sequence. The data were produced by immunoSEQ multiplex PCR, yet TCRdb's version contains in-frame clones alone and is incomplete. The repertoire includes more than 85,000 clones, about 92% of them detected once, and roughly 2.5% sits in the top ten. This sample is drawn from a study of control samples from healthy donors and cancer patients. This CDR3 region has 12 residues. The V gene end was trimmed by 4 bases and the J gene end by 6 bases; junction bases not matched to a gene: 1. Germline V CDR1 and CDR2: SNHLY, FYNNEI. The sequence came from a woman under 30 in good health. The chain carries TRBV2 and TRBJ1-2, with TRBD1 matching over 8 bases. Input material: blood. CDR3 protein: CASSAGGDGYTF. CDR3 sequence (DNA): TGTGCCAGCAGTGCAGGGGGCGATGGCTACACCTTC.